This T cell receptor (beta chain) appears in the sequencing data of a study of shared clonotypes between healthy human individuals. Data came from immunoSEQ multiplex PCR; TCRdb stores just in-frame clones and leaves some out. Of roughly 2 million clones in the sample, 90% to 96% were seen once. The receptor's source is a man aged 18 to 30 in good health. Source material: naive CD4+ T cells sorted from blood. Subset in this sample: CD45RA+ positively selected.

The CDR3 DNA sequence: TGTGCCAGCAGTGAAAGTCGGACAGGGGGCGGGAAGTGGAGTGAAAAACTGTTTTTT. This encodes CASSESRTGGGKWSEKLFF. The chain uses TRBV6-1 and TRBJ1-4, with 11 bases aligning to TRBD1. Germline V lookup: CDR1 MNHNS, CDR2 SASEGT. This CDR3 has 19 amino acids. J was trimmed by 7 bases and V by 2 bases; bases with no gene match: 15.